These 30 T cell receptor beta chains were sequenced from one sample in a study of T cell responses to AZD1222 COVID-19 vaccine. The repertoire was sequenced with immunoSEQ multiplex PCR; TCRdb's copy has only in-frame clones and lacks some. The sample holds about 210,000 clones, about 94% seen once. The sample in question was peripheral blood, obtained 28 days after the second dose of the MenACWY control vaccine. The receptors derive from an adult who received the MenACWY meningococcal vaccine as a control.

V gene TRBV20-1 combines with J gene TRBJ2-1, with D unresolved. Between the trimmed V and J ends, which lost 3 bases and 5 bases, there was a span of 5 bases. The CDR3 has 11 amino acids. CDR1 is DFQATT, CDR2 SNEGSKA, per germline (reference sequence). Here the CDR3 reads CSASLNNEQFF. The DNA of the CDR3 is TGCAGTGCTAGTCTTAACAATGAGCAGTTCTTC.

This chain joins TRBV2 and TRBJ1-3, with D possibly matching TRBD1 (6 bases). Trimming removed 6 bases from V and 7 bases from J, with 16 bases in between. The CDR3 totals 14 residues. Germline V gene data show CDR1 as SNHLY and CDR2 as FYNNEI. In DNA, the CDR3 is TGTGCCAGCAGACCCACAGGGAGTTCCAACACCATATATTTT. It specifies CASRPTGSSNTIYF.

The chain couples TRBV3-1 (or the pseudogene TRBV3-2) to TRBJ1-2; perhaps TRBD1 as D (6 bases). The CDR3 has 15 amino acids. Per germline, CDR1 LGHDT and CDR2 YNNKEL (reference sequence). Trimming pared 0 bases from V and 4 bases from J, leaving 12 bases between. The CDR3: CASSQDSRGLYGYTF. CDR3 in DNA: TGTGCCAGCAGCCAAGATTCCAGGGGTCTCTATGGCTACACCTTC.

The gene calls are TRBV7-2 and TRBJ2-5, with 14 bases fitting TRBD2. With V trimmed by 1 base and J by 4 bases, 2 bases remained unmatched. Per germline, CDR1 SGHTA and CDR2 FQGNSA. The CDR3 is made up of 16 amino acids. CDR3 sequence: CASSLVGLAGGETQYF. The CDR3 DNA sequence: TGTGCCAGCAGCTTAGTTGGACTAGCGGGAGGAGAGACCCAGTACTTC.

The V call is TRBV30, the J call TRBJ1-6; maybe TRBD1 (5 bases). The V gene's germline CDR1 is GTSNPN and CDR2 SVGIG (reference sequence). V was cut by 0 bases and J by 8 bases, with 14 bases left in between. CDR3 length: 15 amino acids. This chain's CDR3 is CAWSVGHPLDSPLHF. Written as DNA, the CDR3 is TGTGCCTGGAGTGTGGGGCATCCTTTGGATTCACCCCTCCACTTT.

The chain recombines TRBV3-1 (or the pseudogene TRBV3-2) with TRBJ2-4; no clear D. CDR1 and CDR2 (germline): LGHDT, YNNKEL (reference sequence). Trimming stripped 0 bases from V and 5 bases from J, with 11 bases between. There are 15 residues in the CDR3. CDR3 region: CASSQDMTSQNIQYF. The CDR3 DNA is TGTGCCAGCAGCCAAGATATGACGTCTCAAAACATTCAGTACTTC.

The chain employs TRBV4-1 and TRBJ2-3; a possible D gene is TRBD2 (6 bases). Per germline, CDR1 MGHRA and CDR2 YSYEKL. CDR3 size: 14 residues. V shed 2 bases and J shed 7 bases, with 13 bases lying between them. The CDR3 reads CASSQTGTGYTQYF. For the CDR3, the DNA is TGCGCCAGCAGCCAAACTGGGACTGGGTATACGCAGTATTTT.

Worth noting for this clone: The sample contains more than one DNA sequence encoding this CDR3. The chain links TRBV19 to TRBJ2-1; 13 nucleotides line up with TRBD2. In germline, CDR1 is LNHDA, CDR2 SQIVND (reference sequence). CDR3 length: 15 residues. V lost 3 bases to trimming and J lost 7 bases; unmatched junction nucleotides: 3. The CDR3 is CASSIGLAGVNEQFF. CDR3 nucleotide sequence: TGTGCCAGTAGTATTGGACTAGCGGGAGTTAATGAGCAGTTCTTC.

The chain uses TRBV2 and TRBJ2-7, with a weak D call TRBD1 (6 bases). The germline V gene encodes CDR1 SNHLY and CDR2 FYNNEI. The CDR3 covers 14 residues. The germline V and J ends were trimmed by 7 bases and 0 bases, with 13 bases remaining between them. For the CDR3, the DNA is TGTGCCAGCACCTTGGAAGGGGGCTCCTACGAGCAGTACTTC. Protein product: CASTLEGGSYEQYF.

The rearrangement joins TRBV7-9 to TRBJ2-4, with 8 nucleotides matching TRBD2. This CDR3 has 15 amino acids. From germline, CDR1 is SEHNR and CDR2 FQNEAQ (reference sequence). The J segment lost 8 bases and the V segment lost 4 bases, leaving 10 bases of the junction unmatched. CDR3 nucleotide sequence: TGTGCCAGCAGCTCGGGACTAGTGGAAGTGGACATTCAGTACTTC. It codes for CASSSGLVEVDIQYF.

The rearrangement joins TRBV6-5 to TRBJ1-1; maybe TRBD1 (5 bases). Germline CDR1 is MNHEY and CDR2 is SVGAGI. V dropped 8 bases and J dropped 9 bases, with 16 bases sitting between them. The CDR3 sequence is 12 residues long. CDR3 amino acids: CASRERGSQAFF. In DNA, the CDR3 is TGTGCCAGCCGCGAAAGGGGTTCCCAAGCTTTCTTT.

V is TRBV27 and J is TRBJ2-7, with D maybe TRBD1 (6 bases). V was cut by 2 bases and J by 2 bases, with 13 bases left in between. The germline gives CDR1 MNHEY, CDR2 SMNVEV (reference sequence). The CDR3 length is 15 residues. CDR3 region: CASSLGQLPTYEQYF. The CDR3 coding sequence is TGTGCCAGCAGTTTAGGACAGCTCCCAACCTACGAGCAGTACTTC.

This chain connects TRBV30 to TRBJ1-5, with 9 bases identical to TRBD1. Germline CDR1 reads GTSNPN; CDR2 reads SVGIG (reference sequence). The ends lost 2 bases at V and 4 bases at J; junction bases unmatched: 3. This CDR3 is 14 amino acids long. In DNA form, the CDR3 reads TGTGCCTGGAGTCCAGGGACAGGGAATCAGCCCCAGCATTTT. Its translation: CAWSPGTGNQPQHF.

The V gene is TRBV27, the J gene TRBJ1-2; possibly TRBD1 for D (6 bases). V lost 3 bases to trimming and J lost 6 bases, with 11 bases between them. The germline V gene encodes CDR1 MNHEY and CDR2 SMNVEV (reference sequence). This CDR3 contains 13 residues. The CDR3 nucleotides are TGTGCCAGCAGTTTCGTTGCAGGGGATGGCTACACCTTC. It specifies CASSFVAGDGYTF.

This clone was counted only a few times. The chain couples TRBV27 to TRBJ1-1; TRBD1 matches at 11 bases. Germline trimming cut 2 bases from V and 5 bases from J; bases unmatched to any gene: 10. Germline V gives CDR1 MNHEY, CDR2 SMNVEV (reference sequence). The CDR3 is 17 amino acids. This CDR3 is CASSLDGTGTGGTEAFF. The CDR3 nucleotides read TGTGCCAGCAGTTTAGACGGGACCGGGACAGGGGGGACTGAAGCTTTCTTT.

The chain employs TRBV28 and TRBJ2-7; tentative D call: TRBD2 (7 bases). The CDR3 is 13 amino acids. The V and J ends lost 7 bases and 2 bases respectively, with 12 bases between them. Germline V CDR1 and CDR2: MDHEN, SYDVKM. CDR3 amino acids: CASKDSGTYEQYF. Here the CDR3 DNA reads TGTGCCAGCAAGGACAGCGGGACCTACGAGCAGTACTTC. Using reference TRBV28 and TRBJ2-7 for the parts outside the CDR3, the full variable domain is DVKVTQSSRYLVKRTGEKVFLECVQDMDHENMFWYRQDPGLGLRLIYFSYDVKMKEKGDIPEGYSVSREKKERFSLILESASTNQTSMYLCASKDSGTYEQYFGPGTRLTVT.

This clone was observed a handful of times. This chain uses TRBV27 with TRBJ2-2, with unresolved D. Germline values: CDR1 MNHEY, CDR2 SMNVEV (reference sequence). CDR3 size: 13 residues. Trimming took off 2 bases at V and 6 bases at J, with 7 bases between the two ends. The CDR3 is CASSLRKAGELFF. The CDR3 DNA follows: TGTGCCAGCAGTTTAAGGAAGGCCGGGGAGCTGTTTTTT.

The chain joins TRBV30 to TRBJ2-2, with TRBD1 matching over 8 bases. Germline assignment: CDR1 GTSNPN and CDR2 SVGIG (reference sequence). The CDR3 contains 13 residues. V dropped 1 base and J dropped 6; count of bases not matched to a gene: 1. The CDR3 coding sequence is TGTGCCTGGAGTGAACAGGGGGCCGGGGAGCTGTTTTTT. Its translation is CAWSEQGAGELFF.

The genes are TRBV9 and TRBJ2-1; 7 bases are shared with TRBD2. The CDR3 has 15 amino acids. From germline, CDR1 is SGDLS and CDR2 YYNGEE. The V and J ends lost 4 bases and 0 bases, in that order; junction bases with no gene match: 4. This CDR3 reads CASSPQRDSYNEQFF. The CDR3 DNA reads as TGTGCCAGCAGCCCGCAGCGGGACTCCTACAATGAGCAGTTCTTC.

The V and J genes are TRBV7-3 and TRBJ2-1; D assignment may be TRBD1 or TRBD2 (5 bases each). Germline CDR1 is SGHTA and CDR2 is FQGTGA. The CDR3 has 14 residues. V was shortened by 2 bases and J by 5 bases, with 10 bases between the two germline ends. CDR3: CASSLQGPNNEQFF. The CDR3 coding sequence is TGTGCCAGCAGCTTACAGGGACCGAACAATGAGCAGTTCTTC.

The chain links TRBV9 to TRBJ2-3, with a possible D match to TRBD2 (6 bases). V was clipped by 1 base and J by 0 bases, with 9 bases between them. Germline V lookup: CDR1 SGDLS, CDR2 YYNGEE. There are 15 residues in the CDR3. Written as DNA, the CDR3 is TGTGCCAGCAGCGTATCCGGGGGTAGCACAGATACGCAGTATTTT. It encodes CASSVSGGSTDTQYF.

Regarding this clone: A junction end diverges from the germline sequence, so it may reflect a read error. The CDR3 DNA sequence: TGTGCCAGCTCCGTGGGAGACAGGGGACGCAACTTC. It yields the protein CASSVGDRGRNF. The V call is TRBV12-3 or TRBV12-4, the J call TRBJ2-7, with 8 positions matching TRBD1. CDR3 length: 12 residues.

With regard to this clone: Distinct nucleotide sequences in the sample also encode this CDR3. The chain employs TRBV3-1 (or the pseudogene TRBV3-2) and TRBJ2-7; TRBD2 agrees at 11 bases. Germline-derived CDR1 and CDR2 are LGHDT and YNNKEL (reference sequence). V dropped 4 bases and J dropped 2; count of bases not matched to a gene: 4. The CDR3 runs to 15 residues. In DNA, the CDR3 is TGTGCCAGCAGCCGAGGGACTAGCGGAACCTACGAGCAGTACTTC. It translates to CASSRGTSGTYEQYF.

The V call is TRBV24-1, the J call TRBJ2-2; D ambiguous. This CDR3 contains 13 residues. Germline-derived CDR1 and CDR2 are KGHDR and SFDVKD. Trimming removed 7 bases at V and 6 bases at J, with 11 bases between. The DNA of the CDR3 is TGTGCCACCAGCCCTCCCGGAGCCGGGGAGCTGTTTTTT. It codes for CATSPPGAGELFF.

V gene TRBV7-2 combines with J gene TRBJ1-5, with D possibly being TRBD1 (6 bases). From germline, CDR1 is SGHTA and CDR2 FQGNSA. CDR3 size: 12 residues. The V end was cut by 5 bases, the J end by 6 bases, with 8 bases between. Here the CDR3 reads CASSRGGQPQHF. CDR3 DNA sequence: TGTGCCAGCAGCAGAGGGGGTCAGCCCCAGCATTTT.

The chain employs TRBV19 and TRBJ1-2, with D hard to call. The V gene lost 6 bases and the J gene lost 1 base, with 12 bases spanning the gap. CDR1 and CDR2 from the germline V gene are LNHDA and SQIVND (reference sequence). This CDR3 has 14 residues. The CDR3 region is CASRSSWLNYGYTF. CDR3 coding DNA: TGTGCCAGTAGGAGTTCGTGGCTTAACTATGGCTACACCTTC.

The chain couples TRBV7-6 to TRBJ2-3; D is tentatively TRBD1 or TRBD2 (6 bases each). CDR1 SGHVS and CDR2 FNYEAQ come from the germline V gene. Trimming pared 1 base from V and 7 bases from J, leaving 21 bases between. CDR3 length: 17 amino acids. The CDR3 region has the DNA TGTGCCAGCAGCTTAGGTAGGGGGGCGATGAGGCCAAATACGCAGTATTTT. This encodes CASSLGRGAMRPNTQYF.

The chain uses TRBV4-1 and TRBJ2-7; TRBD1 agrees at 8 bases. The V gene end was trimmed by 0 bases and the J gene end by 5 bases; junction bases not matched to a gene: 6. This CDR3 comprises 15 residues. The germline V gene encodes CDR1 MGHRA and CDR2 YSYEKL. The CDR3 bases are TGCGCCAGCAGCCAAGAACCAGACAGGGGCGACGAGCAGTACTTC. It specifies CASSQEPDRGDEQYF.

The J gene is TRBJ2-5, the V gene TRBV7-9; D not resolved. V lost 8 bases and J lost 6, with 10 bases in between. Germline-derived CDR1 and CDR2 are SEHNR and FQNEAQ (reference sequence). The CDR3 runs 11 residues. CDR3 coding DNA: TGTGCCAGCGGGCGCACGCAGACCCAGTACTTC. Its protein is CASGRTQTQYF.

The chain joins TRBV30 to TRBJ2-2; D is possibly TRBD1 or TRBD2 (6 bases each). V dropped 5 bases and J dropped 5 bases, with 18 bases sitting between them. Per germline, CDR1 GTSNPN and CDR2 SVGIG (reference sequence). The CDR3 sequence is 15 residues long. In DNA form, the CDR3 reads TGTGCCTGGGTGAAGGGGGGATTGAGTACCGGGGAGCTGTTTTTT. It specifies CAWVKGGLSTGELFF.